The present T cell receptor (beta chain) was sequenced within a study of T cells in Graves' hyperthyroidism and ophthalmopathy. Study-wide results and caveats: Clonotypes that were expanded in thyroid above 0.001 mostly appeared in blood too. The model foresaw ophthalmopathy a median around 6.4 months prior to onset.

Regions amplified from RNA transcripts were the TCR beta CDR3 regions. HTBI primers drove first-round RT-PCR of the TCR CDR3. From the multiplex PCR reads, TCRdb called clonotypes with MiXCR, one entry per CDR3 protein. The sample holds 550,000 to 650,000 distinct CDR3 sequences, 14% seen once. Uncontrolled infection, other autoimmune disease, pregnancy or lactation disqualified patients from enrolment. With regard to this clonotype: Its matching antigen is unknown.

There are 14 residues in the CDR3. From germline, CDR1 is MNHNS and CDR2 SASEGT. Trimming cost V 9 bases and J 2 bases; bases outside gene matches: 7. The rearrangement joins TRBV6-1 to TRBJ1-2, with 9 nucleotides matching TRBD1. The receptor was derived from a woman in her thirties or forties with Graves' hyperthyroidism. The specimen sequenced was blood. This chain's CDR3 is CASNGQGSNYGYTF. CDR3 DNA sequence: TGTGCCAGTAATGGACAGGGGTCAAACTATGGCTACACCTTC.